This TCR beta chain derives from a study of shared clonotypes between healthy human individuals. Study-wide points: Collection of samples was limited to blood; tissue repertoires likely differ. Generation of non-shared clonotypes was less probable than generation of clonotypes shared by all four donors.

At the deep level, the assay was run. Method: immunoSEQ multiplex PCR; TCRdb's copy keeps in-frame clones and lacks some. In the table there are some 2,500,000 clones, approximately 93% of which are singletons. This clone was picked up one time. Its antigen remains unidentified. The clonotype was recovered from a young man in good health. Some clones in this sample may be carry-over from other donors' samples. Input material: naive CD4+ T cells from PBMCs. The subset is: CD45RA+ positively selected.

Written as DNA, the CDR3 is TGTGCCAGCAGCCAGCAGGCCCCGGGACTAGCGGGATACGAGCAGTACTTC. Protein: CASSQQAPGLAGYEQYF. This sequence joins TRBV4-2 and TRBJ2-7; 13 bases line up with TRBD2. Germline V gene data show CDR1 as LGHNA and CDR2 as YNFKEQ. The CDR3 is 17 residues long. The J segment lost 4 bases and the V segment lost 3 bases, leaving 9 bases of the junction unmatched.